This TCR beta chain was documented in a study of T cells after yellow fever vaccination. Study-level points and caveats: In FACS-sorted repertoires, abundant clonotypes from the bulk population could appear as contaminants. Subsequent to the booster, the majority of primary-vaccination clones reappeared (96% CD4, 70% to 90% CD8).

Universal primer sites and UMIs were introduced during 5'RACE template-switching synthesis of TCR cDNA. Each CDR3 protein gets one entry after TCRdb re-called the 5' RACE reads with MiXCR. This table holds some 120,000 distinct CDR3 sequences, 6.5% to 8% found once. The V end lost 2 bases, the J end lost 5 bases, and 6 bases lay between the germline ends. The CDR3 loop spans 12 amino acids. This clonotype was counted many times. Its cognate antigen is unknown. This sequence was found in a man in his late teens or twenties who received the YFV17D yellow fever vaccine. The chain carries TRBV12-3 or TRBV12-4 and TRBJ1-2; tentatively, D is TRBD1 (5 bases). Sequencing used CD4+ T cells sorted from PBMCs, obtained roughly 10 days after the first yellow fever vaccination. This CDR3 is CASSLWGYGYTF. DNA for the CDR3: TGTGCCAGCAGTTTATGGGGGTATGGCTACACCTTC.